This T cell receptor beta chain was sequenced for a study of T cell responses to AZD1222 COVID-19 vaccine. General study results and limits: The study sampled repertoires only after the peak T cell response. White British donors predominated, females outnumbered males, and clonal diversity was possibly underestimated.

The table came from immunoSEQ multiplex PCR; TCRdb's copy has only in-frame clones and leaves some out. Of 150,000 or so clones listed, about 89% are singletons. Of note for this clone: Its matching antigen is unknown.

The TCR sequence derives from an adult in good health. Sequenced here: peripheral blood, sampled on day 0 of MenACWY control vaccination.

In DNA form, the CDR3 reads TGCGCCAGCAGCCAATCACTAGCGGGAGGGTTTAATGAGCAGTTCTTC. As protein: CASSQSLAGGFNEQFF. V is TRBV4-1 and J is TRBJ2-1, with TRBD2 matching over 13 bases. CDR1 is MGHRA, CDR2 YSYEKL, per germline. After removal of 2 bases from V and 7 bases from J, the junction contained 5 bases not matched to a gene. The CDR3 loop spans 16 amino acids.